The present TCR beta chain was sequenced within a study of identical twins. Each CDR3 protein gets one entry after TCRdb re-called the 5' RACE reads with MiXCR. There are some 330,000 distinct CDR3 sequences in the sample; 9% to 10% occur only once, and about 8.1% lies in the top ten. CDR3 length: 15 amino acids. Trimming removed 2 bases from V and 8 bases from J; junction bases left unmatched: 8. CDR1 is SGHDN and CDR2 is FVKESK in the germline V gene. V usage is TRBV14 and J usage is TRBJ2-3; 9 bases align to TRBD2. The material sequenced was naive T cells sorted from blood. This receptor was obtained from a woman aged 50 to 65 in good health. This chain's CDR3 is CASSQTAGGPGTQYF. In DNA, the CDR3 is TGTGCCAGCAGCCAAACGGCGGGAGGGCCCGGTACGCAGTATTTT.